Given below is one T cell receptor (beta chain) in context. The data were obtained in a study of T cell changes during pregnancy in multiple sclerosis. V lost 6 bases, J lost 2 bases, and 6 bases stayed unmatched. The CDR3 contains 15 residues. Germline-derived CDR1 and CDR2 are MNHEY and SVGAGI. TCRdb keeps only in-frame clones here, not all; method: immunoSEQ multiplex PCR. This table holds 56,000 or so clones, approximately 90% found once. The sample in question was peripheral blood, obtained in the first trimester of pregnancy. The receptor's source is a female donor in good health, enrolled as a control in a pregnancy study. The chain recombines TRBV6-5 with TRBJ2-3; 9 positions match TRBD2. CDR3 nucleotide sequence: TGTGCCAGCAGGGGCAGCGGGGGGATCACAGATACGCAGTATTTT. As protein: CASRGSGGITDTQYF.